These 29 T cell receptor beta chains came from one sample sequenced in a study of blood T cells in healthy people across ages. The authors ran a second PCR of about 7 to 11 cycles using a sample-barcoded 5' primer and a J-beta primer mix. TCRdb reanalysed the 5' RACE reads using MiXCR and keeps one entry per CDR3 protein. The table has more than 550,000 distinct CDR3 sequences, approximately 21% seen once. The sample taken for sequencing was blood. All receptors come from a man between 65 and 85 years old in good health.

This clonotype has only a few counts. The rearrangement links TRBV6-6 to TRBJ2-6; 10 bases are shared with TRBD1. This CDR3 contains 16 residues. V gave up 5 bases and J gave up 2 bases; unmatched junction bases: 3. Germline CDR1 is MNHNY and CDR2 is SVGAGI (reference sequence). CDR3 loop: CASSTDRGPGANVLTF. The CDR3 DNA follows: TGTGCCAGCAGTACTGACAGGGGGCCTGGGGCCAACGTCCTGACTTTC.

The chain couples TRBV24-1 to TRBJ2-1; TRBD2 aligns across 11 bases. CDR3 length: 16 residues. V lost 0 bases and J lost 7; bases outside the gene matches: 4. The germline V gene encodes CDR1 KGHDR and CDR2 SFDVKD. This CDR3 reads CATSDLTSGSRNEQFF. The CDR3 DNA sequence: TGTGCCACCAGTGATTTGACTAGCGGGAGTAGGAATGAGCAGTTCTTC.

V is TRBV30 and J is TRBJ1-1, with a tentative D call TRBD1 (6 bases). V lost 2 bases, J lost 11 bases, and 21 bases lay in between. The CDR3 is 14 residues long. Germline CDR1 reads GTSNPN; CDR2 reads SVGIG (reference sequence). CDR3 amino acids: CAWSKIWDMRPAFF. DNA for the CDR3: TGTGCCTGGAGTAAGATTTGGGACATGCGACCGGCTTTCTTT. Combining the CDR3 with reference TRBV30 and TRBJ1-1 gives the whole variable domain SQTIHQWPATLVQPVGSPLSLECTVEGTSNPNLYWYRQAAGRGLQLLFYSVGIGQISSEVPQNLSASRPQDRQFILSSKKLLLSDSGFYLCAWSKIWDMRPAFFGQGTRLTVV.

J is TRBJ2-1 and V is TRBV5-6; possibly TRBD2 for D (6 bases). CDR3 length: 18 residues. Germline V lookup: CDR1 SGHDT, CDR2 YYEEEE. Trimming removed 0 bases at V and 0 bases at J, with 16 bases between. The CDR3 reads CASSLDSWGVSSYNEQFF. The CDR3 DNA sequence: TGTGCCAGCAGCTTGGACTCCTGGGGGGTAAGCTCCTACAATGAGCAGTTCTTC.

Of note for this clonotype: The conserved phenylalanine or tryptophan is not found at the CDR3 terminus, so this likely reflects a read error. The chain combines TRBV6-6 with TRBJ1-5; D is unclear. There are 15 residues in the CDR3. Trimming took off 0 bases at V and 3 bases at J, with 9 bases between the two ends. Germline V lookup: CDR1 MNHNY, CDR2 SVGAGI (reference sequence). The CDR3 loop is CASSYSGANNQPQHL. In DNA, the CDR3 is TGTGCCAGCAGTTACTCGGGTGCCAACAATCAGCCCCAGCATCTT.

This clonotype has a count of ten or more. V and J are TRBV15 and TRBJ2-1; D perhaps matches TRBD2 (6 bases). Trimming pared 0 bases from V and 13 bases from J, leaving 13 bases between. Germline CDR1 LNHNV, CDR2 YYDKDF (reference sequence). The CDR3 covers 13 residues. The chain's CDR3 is CATSRENLRDQFF. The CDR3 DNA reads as TGTGCCACCAGCAGAGAAAACCTGCGGGACCAGTTCTTC.

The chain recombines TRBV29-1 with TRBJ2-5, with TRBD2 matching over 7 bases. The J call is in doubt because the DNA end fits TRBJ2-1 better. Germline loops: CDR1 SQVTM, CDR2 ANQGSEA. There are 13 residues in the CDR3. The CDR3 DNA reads TGCAGCGTTGATAGCGGGCCTTACAATGAGCAGTTCTTC. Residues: CSVDSGPYNEQFF.

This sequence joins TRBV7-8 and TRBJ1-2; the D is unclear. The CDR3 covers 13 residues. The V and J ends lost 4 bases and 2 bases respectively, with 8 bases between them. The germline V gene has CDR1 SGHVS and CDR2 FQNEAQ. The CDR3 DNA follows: TGTGCCAGCAGCTCGGACGTGAACTATGGCTACACCTTC. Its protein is CASSSDVNYGYTF. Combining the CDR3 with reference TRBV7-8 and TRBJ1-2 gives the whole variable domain GAGVSQSPRYKVAKRGQDVALRCDPISGHVSLFWYQQALGQGPEFLTYFQNEAQLDKSGLPSDRFFAERPEGSVSTLKIQRTQQEDSAVYLCASSSDVNYGYTFGSGTRLTVV.

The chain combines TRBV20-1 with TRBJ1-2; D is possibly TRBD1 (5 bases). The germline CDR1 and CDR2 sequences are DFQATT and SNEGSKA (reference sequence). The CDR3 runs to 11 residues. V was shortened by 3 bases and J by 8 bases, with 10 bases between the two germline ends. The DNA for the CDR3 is TGCAGTGCTAGTGGCAGGGAAGGCTACACCTTC. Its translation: CSASGREGYTF.

DNA for the CDR3: TGTGCCAGCAGTTATCGAATGTCCGTTTCTGCTTTCTTT. It yields the protein CASSYRMSVSAFF. The chain combines TRBV6-2 or TRBV6-3 with TRBJ1-1; no definite D call. Germline CDR1 and CDR2: MNHEY and SVGEGT. CDR3 length equals 13 residues. Trimming stripped 3 bases from V and 11 bases from J, with 16 bases between.

Here the CDR3 DNA reads TGTGCCAGCAGCCCCACGGTCCTACAGGGGACGGTCAAAAACATTCAGTACTTC. This translates into CASSPTVLQGTVKNIQYF. The V gene is TRBV7-9, the J gene TRBJ2-4; 7 nucleotides agree with TRBD1. The germline V gene has CDR1 SEHNR and CDR2 FQNEAQ (reference sequence). With V trimmed by 5 bases and J by 3 bases, 16 bases remained unmatched. CDR3 length: 18 residues.

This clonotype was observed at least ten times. This chain's CDR3 is CASSYQGVNTEAFF. The CDR3 DNA reads as TGTGCCAGCAGTTACCAGGGGGTGAACACTGAAGCTTTCTTT. The chain employs TRBV6-5 and TRBJ1-1, with 7 bases lining up with TRBD1. Germline CDR1 and CDR2: MNHEY and SVGAGI. This CDR3 contains 14 residues. With 2 bases clipped from V and 0 bases from J, the junction kept 0 bases outside the gene matches.

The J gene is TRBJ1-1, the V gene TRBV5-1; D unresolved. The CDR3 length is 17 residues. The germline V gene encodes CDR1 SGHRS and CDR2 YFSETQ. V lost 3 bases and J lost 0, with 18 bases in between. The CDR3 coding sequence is TGCGCCAGCAGCTCCTCTACGCTCGCAAACGTGAACACTGAAGCTTTCTTT. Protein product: CASSSSTLANVNTEAFF.

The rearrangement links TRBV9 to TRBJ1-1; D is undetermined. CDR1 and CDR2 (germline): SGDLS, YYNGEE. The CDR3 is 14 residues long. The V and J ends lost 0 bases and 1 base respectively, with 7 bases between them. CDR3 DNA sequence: TGTGCCAGCAGCGTAGCACAGACGAACACTGAAGCTTTCTTT. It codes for CASSVAQTNTEAFF.

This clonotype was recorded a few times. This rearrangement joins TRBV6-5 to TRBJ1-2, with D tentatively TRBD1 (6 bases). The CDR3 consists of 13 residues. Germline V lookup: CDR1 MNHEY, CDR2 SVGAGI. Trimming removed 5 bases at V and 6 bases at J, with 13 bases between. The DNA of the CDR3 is TGTGCCAGCAGTAGGGGGGCAGCCGATGGCTACACCTTC. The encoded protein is CASSRGAADGYTF.

Here the CDR3 reads CASSQGRVSYEQYV. In DNA form, the CDR3 reads TGTGCCAGCTCACAAGGGAGAGTCTCCTACGAGCAGTACGTC. The chain uses TRBV18 and TRBJ2-7, with D possibly being TRBD2 (5 bases). V was pared by 4 bases and J by 0 bases, with 10 bases between. The CDR3 length is 14 residues. Germline CDR1 reads KGHSH; CDR2 reads LQKENI.

The CDR3 protein is CSARVPGRNNSPLHF. CDR3 DNA sequence: TGCAGTGCTAGAGTCCCCGGGAGGAATAATTCACCCCTCCACTTT. The chain links TRBV20-1 to TRBJ1-6; D is undetermined. V was trimmed by 1 base and J by 5 bases, leaving 12 bases between them. The CDR3 sequence is 15 residues long. CDR1 and CDR2 (germline): DFQATT, SNEGSKA (reference sequence).

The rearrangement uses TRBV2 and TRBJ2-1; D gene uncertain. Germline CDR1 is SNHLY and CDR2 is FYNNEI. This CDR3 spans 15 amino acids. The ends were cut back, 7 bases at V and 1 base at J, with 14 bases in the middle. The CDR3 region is CASTYLLPSYNEQFF. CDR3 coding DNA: TGTGCCAGCACCTACCTATTACCATCCTACAATGAGCAGTTCTTC.

As DNA, the CDR3 is TGCAGCGTTTATAGCGGGACTGAAGCTTTCTTT. It yields the protein CSVYSGTEAFF. The chain couples TRBV29-1 to TRBJ1-1, with D unresolved. Germline V gene sequence: CDR1 SQVTM, CDR2 ANQGSEA. This CDR3 is 11 amino acids long. Trimming removed 5 bases at V and 5 bases at J, with 9 bases between.

CDR3 in amino acids: CASSRPGDRWSSGNTIYF. In DNA, the CDR3 is TGTGCCAGCAGCCGACCCGGGGACAGGTGGAGCTCTGGAAACACCATATATTTT. The rearrangement uses TRBV7-2 and TRBJ1-3; TRBD1 aligns across 8 bases. The germline V gene encodes CDR1 SGHTA and CDR2 FQGNSA. The CDR3 spans 18 residues. The J segment lost 0 bases and the V segment lost 5 bases, leaving 12 bases of the junction unmatched.

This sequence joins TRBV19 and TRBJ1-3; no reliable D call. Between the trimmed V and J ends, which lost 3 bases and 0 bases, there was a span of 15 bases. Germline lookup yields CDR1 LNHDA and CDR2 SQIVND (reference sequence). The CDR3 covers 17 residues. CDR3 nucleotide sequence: TGTGCCAGTAGTATCCGGCAGAGCCTAATCTCTGGAAACACCATATATTTT. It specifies CASSIRQSLISGNTIYF.

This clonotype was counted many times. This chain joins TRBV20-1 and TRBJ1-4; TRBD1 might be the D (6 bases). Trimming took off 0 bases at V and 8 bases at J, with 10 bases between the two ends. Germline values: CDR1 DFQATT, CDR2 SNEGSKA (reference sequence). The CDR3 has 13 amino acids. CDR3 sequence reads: CSARDRGYEKLFF. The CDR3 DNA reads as TGCAGTGCTAGAGACAGGGGTTACGAAAAACTGTTTTTT.

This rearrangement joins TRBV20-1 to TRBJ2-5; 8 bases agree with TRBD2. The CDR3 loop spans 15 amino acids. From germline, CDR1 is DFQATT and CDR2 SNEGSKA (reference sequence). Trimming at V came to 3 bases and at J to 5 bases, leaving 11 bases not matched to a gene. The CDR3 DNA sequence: TGCAGTGCTAGCGGGGGGGCCTTCACATTCGAGACCCAGTACTTC. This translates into CSASGGAFTFETQYF.

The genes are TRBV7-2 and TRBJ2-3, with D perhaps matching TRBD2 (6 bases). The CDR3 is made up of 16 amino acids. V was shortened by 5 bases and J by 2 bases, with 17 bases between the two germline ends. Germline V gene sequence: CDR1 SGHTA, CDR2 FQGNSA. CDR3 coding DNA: TGTGCCAGCAGCACCCTACTAGCTAGTGTCACAGATACGCAGTATTTT. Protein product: CASSTLLASVTDTQYF.

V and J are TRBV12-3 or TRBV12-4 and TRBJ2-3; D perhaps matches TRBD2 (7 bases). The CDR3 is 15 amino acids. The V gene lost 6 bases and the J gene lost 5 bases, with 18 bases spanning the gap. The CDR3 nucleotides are TGTGCCAGCAGCCTTTTAGGGGGGGCTCAAGATACGCAGTATTTT. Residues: CASSLLGGAQDTQYF.

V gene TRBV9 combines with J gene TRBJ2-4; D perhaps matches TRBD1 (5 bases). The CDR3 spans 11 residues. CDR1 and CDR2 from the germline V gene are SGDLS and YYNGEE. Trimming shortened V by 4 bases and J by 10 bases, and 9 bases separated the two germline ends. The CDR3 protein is CASSPRGIQYF. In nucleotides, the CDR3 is TGTGCCAGCAGCCCAAGGGGTATTCAGTACTTC.

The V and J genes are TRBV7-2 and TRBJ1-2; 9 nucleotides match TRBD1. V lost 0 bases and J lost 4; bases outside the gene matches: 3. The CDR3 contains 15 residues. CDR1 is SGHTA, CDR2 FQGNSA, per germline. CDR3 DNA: TGTGCCAGCAGCTTAGCGCCGGGACAGGGCTATGGCTACACCTTC. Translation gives CASSLAPGQGYGYTF.

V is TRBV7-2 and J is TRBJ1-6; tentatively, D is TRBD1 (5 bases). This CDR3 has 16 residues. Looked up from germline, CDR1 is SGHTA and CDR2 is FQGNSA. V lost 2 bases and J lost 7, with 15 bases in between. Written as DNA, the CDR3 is TGTGCCAGCAGCTTAAGAGGTCAGGGTGTGAATTCACCCCTCCACTTT. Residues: CASSLRGQGVNSPLHF.

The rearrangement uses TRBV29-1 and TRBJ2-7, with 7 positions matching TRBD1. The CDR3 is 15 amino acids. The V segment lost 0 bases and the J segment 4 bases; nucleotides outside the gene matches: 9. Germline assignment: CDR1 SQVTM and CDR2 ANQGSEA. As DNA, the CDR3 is TGCAGCGTTGAAGATAAGGCAGGGGGATTTTACGAGCAGTACTTC. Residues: CSVEDKAGGFYEQYF.